Below are 8 T cell receptor beta chains sequenced from a single sample in a study of OX40 agonist ivuxolimab in advanced cancers. Sequencing was performed with immunoSEQ multiplex PCR; in TCRdb, only in-frame clones are kept and a portion is missing. The sample records roughly 73,000 clones, 84% being singletons. Sample: CD4+ or CD8+ T cells sorted from blood, taken in a trial of the OX40 agonist ivuxolimab. These receptors all come from an adult with an advanced solid tumor such as melanoma, head and neck, liver or kidney cancer.

The rearrangement links TRBV7-3 to TRBJ1-5, with no clear D. CDR1 is SGHTA and CDR2 is FQGTGA in the germline V gene. The CDR3 extends over 15 amino acids. V dropped 2 bases and J dropped 7 bases, with 15 bases sitting between them. The chain's CDR3 is CASSLGQVYRQPQHF. In DNA, the CDR3 is TGTGCCAGCAGCTTAGGGCAGGTTTATCGCCAGCCCCAGCATTTT.

The chain is built from TRBV7-6 and TRBJ2-2, with TRBD2 as a possible D gene (7 bases). V lost 3 bases, J lost 4 bases, and 12 bases lay in between. This CDR3 is 15 amino acids long. Germline V gives CDR1 SGHVS, CDR2 FNYEAQ. Here the CDR3 DNA reads TGTGCCAGCAGCTTGGGGGGGCGACCCACCGGGGAGCTGTTTTTT. It is translated as CASSLGGRPTGELFF.

This chain connects TRBV11-2 to TRBJ2-5; possibly TRBD2 for D (6 bases). The CDR3 consists of 16 residues. With 7 bases removed from V and 1 base from J, the gap between germline ends came to 19 bases. CDR1 and CDR2 (germline): SGHAT, FQNNGV. In nucleotides, the CDR3 is TGTGCCAGCATTCCTGGCGCGGGGCAATTCCAAGAGACCCAGTACTTC. This encodes CASIPGAGQFQETQYF.

V is TRBV9 and J is TRBJ1-3; the match to TRBD1 covers 9 bases. CDR3 length: 15 amino acids. CDR1 SGDLS and CDR2 YYNGEE come from the germline V gene. Trimming removed 4 bases from V and 3 bases from J; junction bases left unmatched: 5. This CDR3 is CASSMTGGGGNTIYF. The CDR3 DNA follows: TGTGCCAGCAGCATGACAGGGGGAGGTGGAAACACCATATATTTT.

The chain has TRBV7-2 and TRBJ2-5; 7 bases align to TRBD1. Trimming at V came to 2 bases and at J to 1 base, leaving 7 bases not matched to a gene. This CDR3 spans 16 amino acids. Per the germline V gene, CDR1 is SGHTA and CDR2 is FQGNSA. The CDR3: CASSLLGQMAQETQYF. The CDR3 nucleotides read TGTGCCAGCAGCTTACTGGGACAGATGGCCCAAGAGACCCAGTACTTC.

V usage is TRBV7-2 and J usage is TRBJ2-5; D ambiguous. V was cut by 1 base and J by 3 bases, with 6 bases left in between. Germline assignment: CDR1 SGHTA and CDR2 FQGNSA. The CDR3 consists of 13 residues. CDR3 nucleotide sequence: TGTGCCAGCAGCTTAGGAGCTAAAGAGACCCAGTACTTC. It codes for CASSLGAKETQYF. Combining the CDR3 with reference TRBV7-2 and TRBJ2-5 gives the whole variable domain GAGVSQSPSNKVTEKGKDVELRCDPISGHTALYWYRQSLGQGLEFLIYFQGNSAPDKSGLPSDRFSAERTGGSVSTLTIQRTQQEDSAVYLCASSLGAKETQYFGPGTRLLVL.

V and J are TRBV5-6 and TRBJ2-1; the D is unclear. The V end was cut by 0 bases, the J end by 2 bases, with 6 bases between. The CDR3 has 14 residues. Germline lookup yields CDR1 SGHDT and CDR2 YYEEEE. In DNA, the CDR3 is TGTGCCAGCAGCTTGGTCCGGACCTACAATGAGCAGTTCTTC. It codes for CASSLVRTYNEQFF.

CDR3 DNA: TGCGCCAGCAGCTTGTACCCCCGGGAGGCTCCCCACGAGCAGTACTTC. This encodes CASSLYPREAPHEQYF. The chain links TRBV5-1 to TRBJ2-7, with 7 bases identical to TRBD2. The trim removed 1 base at V and 5 bases at J, leaving 12 bases unmatched. Germline-derived CDR1 and CDR2 are SGHRS and YFSETQ. This CDR3 is 16 amino acids long.